A single sample is the source of the 9 T cell receptor beta chains below, sequenced in a study of blood T cell repertoires in COVID-19. The method was immunoSEQ multiplex PCR; TCRdb's version includes in-frame clones alone and lacks a portion of them. The sample has fewer than 400,000 clones, about 87% seen once; the top ten hold about a tenth. Sequencing was done on a sample of PBMCs or T cells enriched from blood (not recorded which). The receptors were sampled from a woman in her forties or fifties who had recovered from COVID-19.

V usage is TRBV30 and J usage is TRBJ2-7; weak D call: TRBD2 (6 bases). With 3 bases removed from V and 5 bases from J, the gap between germline ends came to 11 bases. The CDR3 length is 12 residues. Germline V gene sequence: CDR1 GTSNPN, CDR2 SVGIG (reference sequence). The CDR3 DNA reads TGTGCCTGGAGCACCGGCGGGAACGAGCAGTACTTC. Protein sequence: CAWSTGGNEQYF. Using reference TRBV30 and TRBJ2-7 for the parts outside the CDR3, the full variable domain is SQTIHQWPATLVQPVGSPLSLECTVEGTSNPNLYWYRQAAGRGLQLLFYSVGIGQISSEVPQNLSASRPQDRQFILSSKKLLLSDSGFYLCAWSTGGNEQYFGPGTRLTVT.

The J gene is TRBJ2-3, the V gene TRBV7-2; 10 bases are a match to TRBD2. CDR3 length: 15 residues. Germline lookup yields CDR1 SGHTA and CDR2 FQGNSA. J was trimmed by 5 bases and V by 2 bases; bases with no gene match: 4. The CDR3 loop reads CASSLSGGAVDTQYF. CDR3 nucleotide sequence: TGTGCCAGCAGCTTAAGCGGGGGGGCCGTAGATACGCAGTATTTT.

The chain uses TRBV2 and TRBJ1-5, with D uncertain. V gave up 2 bases and J gave up 6 bases, with 8 bases separating them. Germline CDR1 SNHLY, CDR2 FYNNEI. The length of the CDR3 is 13 residues. The CDR3 coding sequence is TGTGCCAGCAGTGAATTCGGGAGTCAGCCCCAGCATTTT. It translates to CASSEFGSQPQHF.

The chain recombines TRBV28 with TRBJ2-7; TRBD1 aligns across 9 bases. The germline gives CDR1 MDHEN, CDR2 SYDVKM. The CDR3 runs to 14 residues. V shed 5 bases, J shed 2 bases, and the junction held 4 bases outside the gene matches. The CDR3 region is CASSPGTGTYEQYF. The CDR3 DNA is TGTGCCAGCAGTCCCGGGACAGGGACCTACGAGCAGTACTTC. Complete variable domain (other parts from reference TRBV28 and TRBJ2-7): DVKVTQSSRYLVKRTGEKVFLECVQDMDHENMFWYRQDPGLGLRLIYFSYDVKMKEKGDIPEGYSVSREKKERFSLILESASTNQTSMYLCASSPGTGTYEQYFGPGTRLTVT.

The chain combines TRBV2 with TRBJ2-3, with 10 bases fitting TRBD1. Germline V CDR1 and CDR2: SNHLY, FYNNEI. The CDR3 is made up of 15 amino acids. The trim removed 9 bases at V and 1 base at J, leaving 7 bases unmatched. The CDR3 DNA sequence: TGTGCCAGTAGGACAGGGGGTTTGGGCACAGATACGCAGTATTTT. Translated, it gives CASRTGGLGTDTQYF.

This clone showed up just once. The chain employs TRBV2 and TRBJ1-2; D unclear. Trimming pared 2 bases from V and 6 bases from J, leaving 13 bases between. CDR3 size: 14 residues. Germline V lookup: CDR1 SNHLY, CDR2 FYNNEI. The CDR3 bases are TGTGCCAGCAGTGAACTTAGGACGGGAGATGGCTACACCTTC. Protein product: CASSELRTGDGYTF.

J is TRBJ2-1 and V is TRBV20-1, with D perhaps matching TRBD2 (6 bases). The CDR3 extends over 11 amino acids. V was clipped by 8 bases and J by 9 bases, with 14 bases between them. Germline CDR1 is DFQATT and CDR2 is SNEGSKA (reference sequence). This CDR3 is CSLRGVLEQFF. As DNA, the CDR3 is TGCAGTTTGCGCGGGGTTCTTGAGCAGTTCTTC.

The chain uses TRBV7-6 and TRBJ2-3; 10 nucleotides align to TRBD2. The CDR3 runs to 16 residues. Germline V lookup: CDR1 SGHVS, CDR2 FNYEAQ. V lost 5 bases, J lost 1 base, and 6 bases stayed unmatched. CDR3: CASSRSGGSGTDTQYF. CDR3 sequence (DNA): TGTGCCAGCAGCCGTAGCGGGGGGAGCGGCACAGATACGCAGTATTTT.

The rearrangement uses TRBV7-6 and TRBJ2-3, with a weak D call TRBD2 (6 bases). CDR3 size: 16 residues. Trimming shortened V by 1 base and J by 6 bases, and 17 bases separated the two germline ends. CDR1 and CDR2 from the germline V gene are SGHVS and FNYEAQ. In DNA form, the CDR3 reads TGTGCCAGCAGCTTAGATATAATGGGGGGTCCGGATACGCAGTATTTT. The encoded protein is CASSLDIMGGPDTQYF.